The 14 T cell receptor beta chains below were found in one sample sequenced in a study of Tregs in tolerant kidney transplant recipients. Using immunoSEQ multiplex PCR, the repertoire was profiled, and TCRdb retains in-frame clones only, with some absent. The repertoire table contains approximately 11,000 clones. Mixed chimerism was transient after nonmyeloablative marrow transplants from related graft donors. Source: CD8+ T cells from blood (PBMCs), taken 24 months after the transplant. The receptor source for this set is a human patient who received a combined kidney and bone marrow transplant. T cells may partly derive from the graft donor.

A note on this clone: The observed sequence ends 3 residues before the CDR3 terminus, with the missing tail filled in from the germline J gene. Other DNA sequences of this sample code for an identical CDR3. The V and J genes are TRBV19 and TRBJ2-5, with no clear D. CDR3 length equals 13 residues. V was shortened by 3 bases and J by 2 bases, with 7 bases between the two germline ends. CDR1 is LNHDA and CDR2 is SQIVND in the germline V gene (reference sequence). The CDR3: CASSIWAQETQYF. Incomplete CDR3 DNA: TGTGCCAGTAGTATCTGGGCACAAGAGACC.

Remarks on this clone: From the germline J gene comes the end of the CDR3, since the read stops 3 residues before it. The genes are TRBV19 and TRBJ1-2, with 9 bases aligning to TRBD1. V gave up 5 bases and J gave up 3 bases; unmatched junction bases: 10. This CDR3 contains 16 residues. CDR1 is LNHDA, CDR2 SQIVND, per germline (reference sequence). The CDR3 region is CASSSKGGQGYYGYTF. CDR3 bases read: TGTGCCAGTAGTTCCAAGGGGGGACAGGGTTACTATGGC.

The CDR3 region is CSARGQGYEQYF. The sequenced CDR3 bases are TGCAGTGCTAGAGGACAGGGCTACGAG. The chain employs TRBV20-1 and TRBJ2-7, with 7 bases matching TRBD1. The read falls 3 residues short of the CDR3 end, and the missing part is taken from the germline J gene. With 1 base clipped from V and 3 bases from J, the junction kept 0 bases outside the gene matches. Per germline, CDR1 DFQATT and CDR2 SNEGSKA (reference sequence). This CDR3 contains 12 residues.

In regard to this clone: The DNA ends 3 residues before the CDR3 does, and the rest of the CDR3 is filled in from the germline J gene. This sequence joins TRBV19 and TRBJ2-5, with 11 nucleotides matching TRBD1. V dropped 3 bases and J dropped 5; count of bases not matched to a gene: 5. The V gene's germline CDR1 is LNHDA and CDR2 SQIVND (reference sequence). The CDR3 has 15 residues. The chain's CDR3 is CASSIRTGGRETQYF. The CDR3 bases that were read are TGTGCCAGTAGTATTCGGACAGGGGGCCGGGAGACC.

Comments on this clone: Read data end 3 residues before the CDR3 end; the end is taken from the germline J gene. This chain connects TRBV28 to TRBJ2-3; no clear D. The CDR3 loop spans 14 amino acids. From germline, CDR1 is MDHEN and CDR2 SYDVKM. V was trimmed by 3 bases and J by 4 bases, leaving 11 bases between them. The CDR3 DNA, read in part, is TGTGCCAGCAGTTTGGGCTCCTTCCCAGATACG. It is translated as CASSLGSFPDT. The full CDR3 protein is CASSLGSFPDTQYF.

Notes on this clone: The read terminates 3 residues before the CDR3 end, so the remaining end is supplied by the germline J gene. This chain connects TRBV7-3 to TRBJ2-7; possible D gene TRBD2, 7 bases. The CDR3 spans 14 residues. Trimming took off 5 bases at V and 3 bases at J, with 14 bases between the two ends. Germline-derived CDR1 and CDR2 are SGHTA and FQGTGA. CDR3 sequence reads: CASSPYGGLYEQYF. The part of the CDR3 DNA that was read is TGTGCCAGCAGCCCGTACGGGGGGCTCTACGAG.

Worth noting for this clone: The read is 3 residues too short to cover the CDR3 end, so that end is filled in from the germline J gene. The chain is built from TRBV4-1 and TRBJ2-5; tentatively, D is TRBD2 (7 bases). V lost 3 bases to trimming and J lost 1 base, with 12 bases between them. This CDR3 is 15 amino acids long. The germline V gene encodes CDR1 MGHRA and CDR2 YSYEKL. CDR3 DNA (partial): TGCGCCAGCAGCCACCCCGGGGGGCCCCAAGAGACC. Amino acids: CASSHPGGPQET. The CDR3, in full, reads CASSHPGGPQETQYF.

Comments on this clone: The observed sequence ends 3 residues before the CDR3 terminus, with the missing tail filled in from the germline J gene. V usage is TRBV7-9 and J usage is TRBJ2-4, with a weak D call TRBD2 (6 bases). Germline loops: CDR1 SEHNR, CDR2 FQNEAQ (reference sequence). This CDR3 has 13 amino acids. The CDR3 region is CASSSRDFTLQYF. CDR3 DNA, as far as it was read: TGTGCCAGCAGCTCCCGGGACTTCACCCTT.

Of note for this clone: The read is 3 residues too short to cover the CDR3 end, so that end is filled in from the germline J gene. The J gene is TRBJ2-2, the V gene TRBV7-6; 13 bases map to TRBD2. Germline CDR1 and CDR2: SGHVS and FNYEAQ. The CDR3 runs 16 residues. After removal of 5 bases from V and 5 bases from J, the junction contained 5 bases not matched to a gene. CDR3 loop: CASSPGLAGVTGELFF. CDR3 bases read: TGTGCCAGCAGCCCTGGACTAGCGGGAGTTACCGGGGAG.

Note on this clone: The read terminates 3 residues before the CDR3 end, so the remaining end is supplied by the germline J gene. The chain has TRBV20-1 and TRBJ2-1, with 14 bases that match TRBD2. V gave up 5 bases and J gave up 7 bases; unmatched junction bases: 7. Per germline, CDR1 DFQATT and CDR2 SNEGSKA (reference sequence). The CDR3 length is 15 residues. The CDR3 DNA, read in part, is TGCAGTGCTGTGGGACTAGCGGGAGATGGGAATGAG. Translation: CSAVGLAGDGNE. The full CDR3 protein is CSAVGLAGDGNEQFF.

With regard to this clone: Read coverage stops 3 residues before the CDR3 terminus; the germline J gene supplies the remainder. The chain carries TRBV5-1 and TRBJ2-7, with 16 bases fitting TRBD2. The CDR3 is 19 residues long. The V gene end was trimmed by 2 bases and the J gene end by 5 bases; junction bases not matched to a gene: 13. Germline CDR1 reads SGHRS; CDR2 reads YFSETQ. Partial CDR3 DNA: TGCGCCAGCAGCTTACTATCCGGGACTAGCGGGAGGGCTTTCAACGAG. Translating it yields CASSLLSGTSGRAFNE. The CDR3 in full is CASSLLSGTSGRAFNEQYF.

Concerning this clone itself: The sequenced fragment ends 3 residues before the CDR3 boundary, so the rest is inferred from the germline J gene. The chain employs TRBV7-2 and TRBJ2-7; D is unresolved. CDR1 and CDR2 from the germline V gene are SGHTA and FQGNSA. Trimming removed 1 base from V and 3 bases from J, with 10 bases in between. CDR3 length equals 14 residues. The DNA read from the CDR3 is TGTGCCAGCAGCTTAGTGGCCATAAACTACGAG. As protein: CASSLVAINYE. The complete CDR3 reads CASSLVAINYEQYF.

As to this clone: The CDR3 is cut off 3 residues early in the read; its end comes from the germline J gene. The chain uses TRBV2 and TRBJ2-7, with TRBD2 matching over 10 bases. V lost 4 bases, J lost 6 bases, and 3 bases stayed unmatched. CDR3 length: 13 residues. Germline values: CDR1 SNHLY, CDR2 FYNNEI. CDR3 DNA (partial): TGTGCCAGCAGTGGGCTAGCGGGAGTCGAG. Protein product: CASSGLAGVE. The CDR3 reads in full as CASSGLAGVEQYF.

Concerning this clone itself: The read terminates 3 residues ahead of where the CDR3 ends, so the germline J gene completes it. V gene TRBV5-4 combines with J gene TRBJ1-1; 8 bases line up with TRBD1. The V and J ends lost 1 base and 6 bases, in that order; junction bases with no gene match: 5. The CDR3 consists of 14 residues. CDR1 SGHNT and CDR2 YYREEE come from the germline V gene (reference sequence). CDR3: CASSLSRGRPEAFF. The sequenced CDR3 bases are TGTGCCAGCAGCTTGTCCAGGGGGCGACCTGAA.